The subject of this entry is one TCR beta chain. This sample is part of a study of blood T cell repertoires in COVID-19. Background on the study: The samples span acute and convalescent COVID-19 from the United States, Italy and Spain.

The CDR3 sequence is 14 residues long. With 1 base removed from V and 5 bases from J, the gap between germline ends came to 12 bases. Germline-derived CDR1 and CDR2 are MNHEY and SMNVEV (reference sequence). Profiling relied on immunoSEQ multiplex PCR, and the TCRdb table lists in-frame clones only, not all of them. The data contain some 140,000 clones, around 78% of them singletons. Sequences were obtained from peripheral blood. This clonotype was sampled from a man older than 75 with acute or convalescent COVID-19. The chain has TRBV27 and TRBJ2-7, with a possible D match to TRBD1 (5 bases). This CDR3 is CASSLYTGTHEQYF. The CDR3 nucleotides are TGTGCCAGCAGTTTATACACAGGAACCCACGAGCAGTACTTC.